The rows below give T cell receptor beta chains drawn from one sample of a study of beta chain features in type 1 diabetes. The repertoire was sequenced with immunoSEQ multiplex PCR; TCRdb's copy has only in-frame clones and lacks some. Of about 140,000 clones in the sample, over 8% are singletons; the top ten hold 0.55% to 0.65%. The sample was central memory CD4+ T cells from blood. The receptors come from a woman aged 40 to 50 in good health. Each CDR3 is given with its conserved first and last residue. A D gene is named only where the DNA matches it firmly. Clone sizes are given selectively: once, few, many, or a class where the clone is expanded.

v_call: TRBV7-8
clone_size: few
j_call: TRBJ1-1
d_call: .
cdr3_nt: TGTGCCAGCAGCATCAGTCACATGAACACTGAAGCTTTCTTT
cdr3_aa: CASSISHMNTEAFF

v_call: TRBV6-5
clone_size: .
j_call: TRBJ1-6
d_call: TRBD1
cdr3_nt: TGTGCCAGCGCCCGGGACAGGGGGCAGTTCCTCCACTTT
cdr3_aa: CASARDRGQFLHF

v_call: TRBV5-1
clone_size: .
j_call: TRBJ2-1
d_call: TRBD2
cdr3_nt: TGCGCCAGCATCCCCAACGGGGGGGTAGATGAGCAGTTCTTC
cdr3_aa: CASIPNGGVDEQFF

v_call: TRBV6-5
clone_size: .
j_call: TRBJ2-7
d_call: .
cdr3_nt: TGTGCCAGCACCCAGGGGACAAACAACGACTACGAGCAGTACTTC
cdr3_aa: CASTQGTNNDYEQYF

v_call: TRBV4-1
clone_size: .
j_call: TRBJ2-3
d_call: .
cdr3_nt: TGCGCCAGCAGCGTAGTGGATACGCAGTATTTT
cdr3_aa: CASSVVDTQYF

v_call: TRBV7-2
clone_size: few
j_call: TRBJ2-3
d_call: .
cdr3_nt: TGTGCCAGCACGTACCTGGTGGGAGACAAGCAGTATTTT
cdr3_aa: CASTYLVGDKQYF

v_call: TRBV13
clone_size: .
j_call: TRBJ1-1
d_call: .
cdr3_nt: TGTGCCAGCAGCTTAGACGGGAACACTGAAGCTTTCTTT
cdr3_aa: CASSLDGNTEAFF

v_call: TRBV13
clone_size: few
j_call: TRBJ2-7
d_call: TRBD1
cdr3_nt: TGTGCCAGCAGCAGAGGGAGGGGACAGGGGAGTTACGAGCAGTACTTC
cdr3_aa: CASSRGRGQGSYEQYF

v_call: TRBV18
clone_size: .
j_call: TRBJ2-3
d_call: .
cdr3_nt: TGTGCCAGCTCACCCAGCGGACGGTCTAGCACAGATACGCAGTATTTT
cdr3_aa: CASSPSGRSSTDTQYF

v_call: TRBV11-2
clone_size: .
j_call: TRBJ2-2
d_call: .
cdr3_nt: TGTGCCAGCAGACGGATGGCAGGCACCGGGGAGCTGTTTTTT
cdr3_aa: CASRRMAGTGELFF

v_call: TRBV29-1
clone_size: many
j_call: TRBJ1-1
d_call: .
cdr3_nt: TGCAGCGCCCCATTGACAGGCGCCTTGAACACTGAAGCTTTCTTT
cdr3_aa: CSAPLTGALNTEAFF

v_call: TRBV18
clone_size: .
j_call: TRBJ1-1
d_call: .
cdr3_nt: TGTGCCAGCTCACCAGAACGGGGTCGCACTGAAGCTTTCTTT
cdr3_aa: CASSPERGRTEAFF

v_call: TRBV19
clone_size: .
j_call: TRBJ2-5
d_call: TRBD2
cdr3_nt: TGTGCCAGTAGATCTCGAGCGGGGGGAGAGACCCAGTACTTC
cdr3_aa: CASRSRAGGETQYF

v_call: TRBV10-1
clone_size: .
j_call: TRBJ1-4
d_call: .
cdr3_nt: TGCGCCAGCAGTGAGGCTACAACTAATGAAAAACTGTTTTTT
cdr3_aa: CASSEATTNEKLFF

v_call: TRBV5-6
clone_size: few
j_call: TRBJ2-1
d_call: TRBD2
cdr3_nt: TGTGCCAGCAGCTATGGTGCAGCGGGGGGGCTTTACAATGAGCAGTTCTTC
cdr3_aa: CASSYGAAGGLYNEQFF

v_call: TRBV23-1
clone_size: few
j_call: TRBJ1-6
d_call: .
cdr3_nt: TGCGCCAGCAGAAGGGGCCTCACCAAAGACAGTCACTGGTCGCGAATGGATTCACCCCTCCACTTT
cdr3_aa: CASRRGLTKDSHWSRMDSPLHF

v_call: TRBV7-9
clone_size: few
j_call: TRBJ1-1
d_call: .
cdr3_nt: TGTGCCAGCAGCTTAAGGGCAGGGAGGACTGAAGCTTTCTTT
cdr3_aa: CASSLRAGRTEAFF

v_call: TRBV5-6
clone_size: many
j_call: TRBJ2-3
d_call: TRBD2
cdr3_nt: TGTGCCAGCAGCTTCGGGGGGGGCGCCGCAGATACGCAGTATTTT
cdr3_aa: CASSFGGGAADTQYF

v_call: TRBV7-2
clone_size: .
j_call: TRBJ2-6
d_call: TRBD2
cdr3_nt: TGTGCCAGCAGCTTAGTGGGGGGGGGAACTGGGGCCAACGTCCTGACTTTC
cdr3_aa: CASSLVGGGTGANVLTF

v_call: TRBV29-1
clone_size: many
j_call: TRBJ1-1
d_call: .
cdr3_nt: TGCAGTTACGGGTTGAACACTGAAGCTTTCTTT
cdr3_aa: CSYGLNTEAFF

v_call: TRBV7-2
clone_size: .
j_call: TRBJ1-5
d_call: .
cdr3_nt: TGTGCCAGCAGCTTGGGTTCACAGGGCCAGCCCCAGCATTTT
cdr3_aa: CASSLGSQGQPQHF

v_call: TRBV9
clone_size: few
j_call: TRBJ2-7
d_call: TRBD2
cdr3_nt: TGTGCCAGCAGCGCCTCCGGGGGGGCGCCAACCTACGAGCAGTACTTC
cdr3_aa: CASSASGGAPTYEQYF

v_call: TRBV27
clone_size: .
j_call: TRBJ2-1
d_call: TRBD1
cdr3_nt: TGTGCCAGCAGTTTACCGGGACAGGGAACCAATGAGCAGTTCTTC
cdr3_aa: CASSLPGQGTNEQFF

v_call: TRBV2
clone_size: few
j_call: TRBJ2-7
d_call: TRBD2
cdr3_nt: TGTGCCAGCAGTGAACAGGCAGGGGGATCTAGCGGGGTCTCCTACGAGCAGTACTTC
cdr3_aa: CASSEQAGGSSGVSYEQYF

v_call: TRBV4-3
clone_size: .
j_call: TRBJ2-1
d_call: .
cdr3_nt: TGCGCCAGCAGCCAAGATCCCCCGGGACTGATCTCCTACAATGAGCAGTTCTTC
cdr3_aa: CASSQDPPGLISYNEQFF

v_call: TRBV7-2
clone_size: .
j_call: TRBJ1-2
d_call: TRBD1
cdr3_nt: TGTGCCAGCAGCTCCAGGACAGGGGACCGTGGCTACACCTTC
cdr3_aa: CASSSRTGDRGYTF

v_call: TRBV6-5
clone_size: few
j_call: TRBJ1-2
d_call: .
cdr3_nt: TGTGCCAGCAGTGCCCGCGGCGGGTTTGGCTATGGCTACACCTTC
cdr3_aa: CASSARGGFGYGYTF

v_call: TRBV19
clone_size: .
j_call: TRBJ2-7
d_call: .
cdr3_nt: TGTGCCAGTAGAATGGGTCAACGGCGGGACTTC
cdr3_aa: CASRMGQRRDF

v_call: TRBV11-2
clone_size: .
j_call: TRBJ1-4
d_call: .
cdr3_nt: TGTGCCAGCAGCGTGACAGGAGGCCAGGGTGAAAAACTGTTTTTT
cdr3_aa: CASSVTGGQGEKLFF

v_call: TRBV5-1
clone_size: few
j_call: TRBJ2-3
d_call: TRBD2
cdr3_nt: TGCGCCAGCAGCCCGCCCCTAGCGGACACAGATACGCAGTATTTT
cdr3_aa: CASSPPLADTDTQYF

v_call: TRBV2
clone_size: few
j_call: TRBJ1-6
d_call: .
cdr3_nt: TGTGCCAGCAGTGAACGCAGTTCACCCCTCCACTTT
cdr3_aa: CASSERSSPLHF

v_call: TRBV5-1
clone_size: few
j_call: TRBJ1-1
d_call: TRBD1
cdr3_nt: TGCGCCAGCAGCTCTAATCCGGGACAGGGGACTGAAGCTTTCTTT
cdr3_aa: CASSSNPGQGTEAFF

v_call: TRBV5-1
clone_size: .
j_call: TRBJ2-3
d_call: .
cdr3_nt: TGCGCCAGCAGCCGGGGAAGCACAGATACGCAGTATTTT
cdr3_aa: CASSRGSTDTQYF

v_call: TRBV6-5
clone_size: .
j_call: TRBJ1-2
d_call: .
cdr3_nt: TGTGCCAGCAGTTACGGTGGGTTACAGGTTGGCTACACCTTC
cdr3_aa: CASSYGGLQVGYTF

v_call: TRBV12-5
clone_size: few
j_call: TRBJ2-5
d_call: TRBD2
cdr3_nt: TGTGCTAGTGGTTTGGCCGGGGGGCAAGAGACCCAGTACTTC
cdr3_aa: CASGLAGGQETQYF

v_call: TRBV27
clone_size: many
j_call: TRBJ2-5
d_call: .
cdr3_nt: TGTGCCAGCAGTCACCGCGGGGAGACCCAGTACTTC
cdr3_aa: CASSHRGETQYF

v_call: TRBV18
clone_size: few
j_call: TRBJ1-2
d_call: TRBD1
cdr3_nt: TGTGCCAGCTCACCAATGGACAGGGAACATGGCTACACCTTC
cdr3_aa: CASSPMDREHGYTF

v_call: TRBV6-4
clone_size: .
j_call: TRBJ1-5
d_call: .
cdr3_nt: TGTGCCAGCAGTGAACAGACCGATCAGCCCCAGCATTTT
cdr3_aa: CASSEQTDQPQHF

v_call: TRBV5-1
clone_size: few
j_call: TRBJ1-3
d_call: TRBD1
cdr3_nt: TGCGCCAGCAGCTCGGAGGGGGCCGGCACCATATATTTT
cdr3_aa: CASSSEGAGTIYF

v_call: TRBV11-2
clone_size: few
j_call: TRBJ2-7
d_call: .
cdr3_nt: TGTGCCAGCAGCTTAGGCCCAGAGGAGACCTCCTACGAGCAGTACTTC
cdr3_aa: CASSLGPEETSYEQYF

v_call: TRBV2
clone_size: few
j_call: TRBJ1-4
d_call: TRBD1
cdr3_nt: TGTGCCAGCGTGGTTGGAGACAGGGCTAATGAAAAACTGTTTTTT
cdr3_aa: CASVVGDRANEKLFF

v_call: TRBV2
clone_size: .
j_call: TRBJ2-5
d_call: TRBD2
cdr3_nt: TGTGCCAGCACCCACCCGGGACTAGTAGGAGAGACCCAGTACTTC
cdr3_aa: CASTHPGLVGETQYF

v_call: TRBV19
clone_size: few
j_call: TRBJ1-5
d_call: TRBD1
cdr3_nt: TGTGCCAGTAGACCGGGACAGGGTGGTTGGTGGCCCCAGCATTTT
cdr3_aa: CASRPGQGGWWPQHF

v_call: TRBV27
clone_size: few
j_call: TRBJ1-2
d_call: TRBD1
cdr3_nt: TGTGCCAGCATGGGACAGTCAAGAGGAGGCTACACCTTC
cdr3_aa: CASMGQSRGGYTF

v_call: TRBV7-2
clone_size: .
j_call: TRBJ2-6
d_call: .
cdr3_nt: TGTGCCAGCAGCATGACAGGTTCTGGGGCCAACGTCCTGACTTTC
cdr3_aa: CASSMTGSGANVLTF